These T cell receptor beta chains were read from a single sample in a study of blood T cells in healthy people across ages. TCRdb fed the 5' RACE reads into MiXCR, producing one record per CDR3 protein. The table includes about 570,000 distinct CDR3 sequences, 25% to 30% detected once. Material for sequencing was blood. These receptors were collected from a woman between 65 and 79 years old in good health. CDR3s include the opening cysteine and the closing phenylalanine or tryptophan. Fields, in order: J gene, V gene, CDR3 protein.

>TRBJ2-1|TRBV20-1
CSARGAGGSHNEQFF
>TRBJ2-1|TRBV11-1
CASSIVRTSGPRSYNEQFF
>TRBJ2-5|TRBV7-9
CASSWDQVGTQYF
>TRBJ2-3|TRBV24-1
CATSESRLAGGTDTQYF
>TRBJ1-3|TRBV3-1
CASSQALYGGAGNTIYF
>TRBJ1-1|TRBV10-3
CAISESTGSVAFF
>TRBJ1-2|TRBV12-3/TRBV12-4
CASSFKGQQANGYTF
>TRBJ2-5|TRBV29-1
CSVDPGRAETQYF
>TRBJ2-2|TRBV29-1
CSVETGLSNTGELFF
>TRBJ2-5|TRBV6-5
CASSYSLAGAQETQYF
>TRBJ2-3|TRBV27
CASPFRDPEITDTQYF
>TRBJ2-7|TRBV5-1
CASSLRDKYEQYF
>TRBJ2-7|TRBV7-2
CASSLAAQPEQYF
>TRBJ1-4|TRBV5-6
CASSYDSRNEKLFF
>TRBJ2-1|TRBV20-1
CSAPKQRRSGGGTEQFF
>TRBJ2-3|TRBV7-9
CASSFRRTSGNTDTQYF
>TRBJ1-2|TRBV5-1
CASSLEWEVYGYTF
>TRBJ1-2|TRBV2
CASSDNNYGYTF
>TRBJ1-2|TRBV5-1
CASSLVREEDGYTF
>TRBJ1-1|TRBV5-1
CASSPVGNAEAFF
>TRBJ2-1|TRBV7-2
CASTPGGSFLTYNEQFF
>TRBJ2-1|TRBV5-1
CASSLAGQERNEQFF
>TRBJ1-2|TRBV29-1
CSASGTGLLVTF
>TRBJ1-1|TRBV21-1
CASRVSGGRPRGTEAFF